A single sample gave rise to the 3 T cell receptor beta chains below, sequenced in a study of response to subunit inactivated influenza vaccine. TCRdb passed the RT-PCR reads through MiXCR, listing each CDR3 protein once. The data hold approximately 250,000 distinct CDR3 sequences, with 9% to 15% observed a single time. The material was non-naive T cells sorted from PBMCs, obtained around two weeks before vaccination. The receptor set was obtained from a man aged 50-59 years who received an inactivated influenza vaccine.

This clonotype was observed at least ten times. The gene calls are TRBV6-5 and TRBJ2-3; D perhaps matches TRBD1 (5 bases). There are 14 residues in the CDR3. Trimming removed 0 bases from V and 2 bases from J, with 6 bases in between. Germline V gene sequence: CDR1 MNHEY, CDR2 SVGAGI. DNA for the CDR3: TGTGCCAGCAGTTACTCGGACACCACAGATACGCAGTATTTT. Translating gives CASSYSDTTDTQYF.

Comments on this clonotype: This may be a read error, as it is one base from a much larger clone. The CDR3 spells CASRNAGELFF. The CDR3 region has the DNA TGTGCCAGCCGGAACGCCGGGGAGCTGTTTTTT. The J gene is TRBJ2-2, the V gene TRBV6-2 or TRBV6-3, with D unresolved. CDR3 length: 11 residues. In germline, CDR1 is MNHEY, CDR2 SVGEGT.

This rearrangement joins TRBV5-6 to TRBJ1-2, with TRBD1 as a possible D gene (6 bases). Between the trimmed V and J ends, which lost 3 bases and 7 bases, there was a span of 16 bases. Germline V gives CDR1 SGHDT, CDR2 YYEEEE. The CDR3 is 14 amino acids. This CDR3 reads CASSYGQSYPGYTF. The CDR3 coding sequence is TGTGCCAGCAGCTACGGACAGTCGTATCCTGGCTACACCTTC.